Sequencing of this T cell receptor (beta chain) was carried out in a study of tumor-infiltrating lymphocytes in oesophageal squamous cell carcinoma. CDR1 is SGHVS, CDR2 FNYEAQ, per germline. This CDR3 has 17 amino acids. TCRdb redid the calling of the PCR reads with MiXCR, one entry per CDR3 protein. The sample records 15,000 to 20,000 distinct CDR3 sequences, roughly two fifths being singletons. The sequenced sample consisted of normal esophageal tissue next to the tumor. This sequence joins TRBV7-6 and TRBJ2-5, with D tentatively TRBD2 (6 bases). The end of the DNA fits TRBJ2-7 better, so the J call may be wrong. This clonotype originated in a male donor with esophageal squamous cell carcinoma. The CDR3 here is CASSLETEGRNPYEQYF. CDR3 DNA sequence: TGTGCCAGCAGCTTAGAGACGGAGGGGAGGAACCCCTACGAGCAGTACTTC.